Following are 23 T cell receptor beta chains from one sample sequenced in a study of memory CD4+ T cells and cytomegalovirus serostatus. The sort gate was single viable CD3+CD4+CD8-CD45RO+ cells for memory CD4+ T cells. Libraries were prepared by immunoSEQ multiplex PCR; TCRdb keeps only in-frame clonotypes and omits some of them. The sample includes 70,000 to 90,000 clones, about 78% seen only once; the top ten take just over 2.5%. The sequenced sample consisted of memory CD4+ T cells from blood. Receptors were obtained from an adult in good health and CMV-seropositive.

J is TRBJ1-6 and V is TRBV11-1; 10 positions agree with TRBD1. V shed 4 bases and J 9 bases; nucleotides not matched to a gene: 3. The CDR3 is 14 amino acids. The V gene's germline CDR1 is SGHAT and CDR2 FQDESV (reference sequence). The CDR3 loop reads CASSWDRGSSPLHF. The CDR3 bases are TGTGCCAGCAGCTGGGACAGGGGAAGTTCACCCCTCCACTTT.

The CDR3 sequence is CASSLAGVEDTQYF. CDR3 bases: TGTGCCAGCTCACTAGCGGGAGTAGAAGATACGCAGTATTTT. V is TRBV18 and J is TRBJ2-3; 9 nucleotides match TRBD2. The ends lost 4 bases at V and 5 bases at J; junction bases unmatched: 4. Germline V gives CDR1 KGHSH, CDR2 LQKENI. This CDR3 has 14 residues.

This clone has just one count. V usage is TRBV6-5 and J usage is TRBJ1-1; perhaps TRBD1 as D (5 bases). The CDR3 consists of 11 residues. Germline loops: CDR1 MNHEY, CDR2 SVGAGI. V was pared by 7 bases and J by 10 bases, with 13 bases between. The CDR3 loop reads CASTEGLAAFF. CDR3 coding DNA: TGTGCCAGCACCGAGGGGTTGGCAGCTTTCTTT.

The chain carries TRBV4-1 and TRBJ2-3; 7 bases are shared with TRBD2. The trim removed 0 bases at V and 0 bases at J, leaving 6 bases unmatched. The CDR3 is 17 amino acids. Germline-derived CDR1 and CDR2 are MGHRA and YSYEKL. In nucleotides, the CDR3 is TGCGCCAGCAGCCAAGAAGGGTCGGGAGGTAGCACAGATACGCAGTATTTT. Translating it yields CASSQEGSGGSTDTQYF.

V and J are TRBV19 and TRBJ1-5, with 10 nucleotides matching TRBD1. Trimming removed 4 bases from V and 3 bases from J; junction bases left unmatched: 6. This CDR3 is 16 amino acids long. From germline, CDR1 is LNHDA and CDR2 SQIVND (reference sequence). CDR3 DNA sequence: TGTGCCAGTAGTAATGCGGGACAGGGGATCAATCAGCCCCAGCATTTT. Its protein is CASSNAGQGINQPQHF.

Concerning this clone itself: The sample has other DNA sequences that encode this CDR3 too. The rearrangement links TRBV7-2 to TRBJ1-2; TRBD1 might be the D (6 bases). The CDR3 is 12 amino acids. With 2 bases removed from V and 8 bases from J, the gap between germline ends came to 9 bases. Germline V gene lookup returns CDR1 SGHTA and CDR2 FQGNSA. CDR3 sequence: CASSLYGGGYTF. The CDR3 DNA reads as TGTGCCAGCAGCTTATACGGGGGCGGCTACACCTTC.

This chain joins TRBV28 and TRBJ1-1; TRBD1 is a possible D gene (6 bases). The germline V gene encodes CDR1 MDHEN and CDR2 SYDVKM. This CDR3 has 14 amino acids. Trimming stripped 3 bases from V and 3 bases from J, with 11 bases between. The DNA for the CDR3 is TGTGCCAGCAGTTTGGAAGGGACATACACTGAAGCTTTCTTT. As protein: CASSLEGTYTEAFF.

The rearrangement links TRBV7-8 to TRBJ2-1; 9 bases fit TRBD2. This CDR3 region has 18 residues. The ends lost 5 bases at V and 10 bases at J; junction bases unmatched: 21. CDR1 and CDR2 (germline): SGHVS, FQNEAQ. CDR3 bases: TGTGCCAGCAGCGGACGAGTAGCGGGAGCTTTGACGGGTTGGGAGCAGTTCTTC. This codes for CASSGRVAGALTGWEQFF.

The rearrangement uses TRBV5-5 and TRBJ2-7; D remains unclear. Trimming removed 0 bases at V and 4 bases at J, with 8 bases between. There are 13 residues in the CDR3. From germline, CDR1 is SGHKS and CDR2 YYEKEE (reference sequence). The CDR3 here is CASSLGSYYEQYV. DNA of the CDR3: TGTGCCAGCAGCTTGGGGTCCTATTACGAGCAGTACGTC.

The rearrangement links TRBV19 to TRBJ1-2; TRBD1 is a possible D gene (5 bases). The CDR3 runs 15 residues. The germline V gene has CDR1 LNHDA and CDR2 SQIVND (reference sequence). The V end was cut by 4 bases, the J end by 0 bases, with 12 bases between. In nucleotides, the CDR3 is TGTGCCAGTAGTACCTCGGGACGAACTAACTATGGCTACACCTTC. It encodes CASSTSGRTNYGYTF.

Of note for this clone: The same CDR3 also results from other DNA sequences found in this sample. The chain is built from TRBV5-1 and TRBJ2-3; the D is unclear. Germline lookup yields CDR1 SGHRS and CDR2 YFSETQ. V lost 2 bases to trimming and J lost 6 bases, with 4 bases between them. The CDR3 extends over 11 amino acids. The CDR3 protein is CASSFGDTQYF. The CDR3 DNA follows: TGCGCCAGCAGCTTCGGGGATACGCAGTATTTT.

This chain links TRBV18 with TRBJ1-1, with TRBD1 matching 7 bases. Germline V CDR1 and CDR2: KGHSH, LQKENI. This CDR3 is built from 16 residues. J lost 3 bases, V lost 3 bases, and 10 bases had no gene match. The CDR3 nucleotides read TGTGCCAGCTCACCCCGGACAGGCCTGGGGGACACTGAAGCTTTCTTT. Its translation is CASSPRTGLGDTEAFF.

The chain employs TRBV23-1 and TRBJ1-1, with D hard to call. TRBV23-1 counts as an open reading frame of uncertain function. The CDR3 is 15 amino acids. The germline V and J ends were trimmed by 0 bases and 1 base, with 9 bases remaining between them. CDR3 bases: TGCGCCAGCAGTCAATCTTCCGCAGCGAACACTGAAGCTTTCTTT. Protein product: CASSQSSAANTEAFF.

This chain uses TRBV11-3 with TRBJ1-2; no reliable D call. V was cut by 5 bases and J by 5 bases, with 9 bases left in between. CDR3 size: 12 residues. Germline V gene sequence: CDR1 SGHNT, CDR2 YENEEA. The CDR3 region is CASSLGSYGYTF. Written as DNA, the CDR3 is TGTGCCAGCAGCCTGGGGTCGTATGGCTACACCTTC.

The chain employs TRBV7-2 and TRBJ1-2, with no clear D. Trimming left V 1 base short and J 1 base short, with 10 bases between. CDR1 is SGHTA, CDR2 FQGNSA, per germline. CDR3 length: 15 residues. The CDR3 DNA reads TGTGCCAGCAGCTTAGGTGGCAGAATTAACTATGGCTACACCTTC. Protein sequence: CASSLGGRINYGYTF. The full variable domain, completed using reference TRBV7-2 and TRBJ1-2, is GAGVSQSPSNKVTEKGKDVELRCDPISGHTALYWYRQSLGQGLEFLIYFQGNSAPDKSGLPSDRFSAERTGGSVSTLTIQRTQQEDSAVYLCASSLGGRINYGYTFGSGTRLTVV.

This sequence joins TRBV6-1 and TRBJ2-5; D unclear. The length of the CDR3 is 12 residues. The germline V gene has CDR1 MNHNS and CDR2 SASEGT. The ends were cut back, 6 bases at V and 5 bases at J, with 10 bases in the middle. The CDR3 DNA is TGTGCCAGCAGCCGCCTCAGTGAGACCCAGTACTTC. Translation gives CASSRLSETQYF.

The chain carries TRBV19 and TRBJ2-1; TRBD1 matches at 9 bases. V lost 6 bases and J lost 5; bases outside the gene matches: 2. The germline CDR1 and CDR2 sequences are LNHDA and SQIVND (reference sequence). CDR3 size: 13 residues. In nucleotides, the CDR3 is TGTGCCAGTAGGGGACAGGGAGACAATGAGCAGTTCTTC. Translated, it gives CASRGQGDNEQFF. The full variable domain, in which reference TRBV19 and TRBJ2-1 provide the parts outside the CDR3, is DGGITQSPKYLFRKEGQNVTLSCEQNLNHDAMYWYRQDPGQGLRLIYYSQIVNDFQKGDIAEGYSVSREKKESFPLTVTSAQKNPTAFYLCASRGQGDNEQFFGPGTRLTVL.

V is TRBV29-1 and J is TRBJ2-2; D possibly corresponds to TRBD2 (5 bases). V lost 4 bases and J 0 bases, leaving 9 bases between the germline ends. This CDR3 contains 14 residues. Germline assignment: CDR1 SQVTM and CDR2 ANQGSEA. CDR3 nucleotide sequence: TGCAGCGTTGGTCGCGGGTCGAACACCGGGGAGCTGTTTTTT. Translated, it gives CSVGRGSNTGELFF.

This clone has only a few counts. In DNA form, the CDR3 reads TGTGCCAGCAGCTCCCGAGGGCCCCTCCACTTT. It is translated as CASSSRGPLHF. The chain recombines TRBV7-2 with TRBJ1-6; no reliable D call. Looked up from germline, CDR1 is SGHTA and CDR2 is FQGNSA. CDR3 length: 11 residues. V was clipped by 4 bases and J by 13 bases, with 8 bases between them.

This chain connects TRBV11-3 to TRBJ2-3; no firm D call. The CDR3 spans 12 residues. Germline CDR1 reads SGHNT; CDR2 reads YENEEA. V was trimmed by 7 bases and J by 6 bases, leaving 11 bases between them. CDR3 coding DNA: TGTGCCAGCACCTCACCGATGGATACGCAGTATTTT. This encodes CASTSPMDTQYF.

The chain joins TRBV30 to TRBJ2-6; either TRBD1 or TRBD2 may supply D (6 bases each). The CDR3 length is 14 residues. V was pared by 0 bases and J by 5 bases, with 8 bases between. CDR1 is GTSNPN and CDR2 is SVGIG in the germline V gene (reference sequence). The CDR3 region has the DNA TGTGCCTGGAGTGTCGGGGGCTGGGCCAACGTCCTGACTTTC. It is translated as CAWSVGGWANVLTF.

This clone has just a few counts. The J gene is TRBJ1-1, the V gene TRBV6-1; TRBD1 is a possible D gene (6 bases). V was clipped by 4 bases and J by 6 bases, with 9 bases between them. CDR3 size: 12 residues. CDR1 and CDR2 (germline): MNHNS, SASEGT. CDR3 sequence: CASSGDTAEAFF. CDR3 DNA: TGTGCCAGCAGTGGGGACACCGCTGAAGCTTTCTTT.

The J gene is TRBJ2-5, the V gene TRBV29-1, with D perhaps being TRBD1 or TRBD2 (5 bases each). The CDR3 consists of 19 residues. Germline-derived CDR1 and CDR2 are SQVTM and ANQGSEA. Between the trimmed V and J ends, which lost 0 bases and 10 bases, there was a span of 33 bases. The CDR3: CSVEDPLGTGRWARRSQYF. CDR3 DNA sequence: TGCAGCGTTGAAGACCCACTAGGGACGGGACGATGGGCAAGGAGGAGCCAGTACTTC.